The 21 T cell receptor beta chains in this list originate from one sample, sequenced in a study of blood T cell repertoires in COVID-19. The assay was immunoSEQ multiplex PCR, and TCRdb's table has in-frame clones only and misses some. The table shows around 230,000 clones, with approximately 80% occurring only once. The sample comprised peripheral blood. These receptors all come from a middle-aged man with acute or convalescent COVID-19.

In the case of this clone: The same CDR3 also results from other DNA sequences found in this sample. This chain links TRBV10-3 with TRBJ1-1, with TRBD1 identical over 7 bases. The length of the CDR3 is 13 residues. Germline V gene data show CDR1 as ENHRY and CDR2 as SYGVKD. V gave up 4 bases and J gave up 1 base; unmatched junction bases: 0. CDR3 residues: CAISGQGNTEAFF. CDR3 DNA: TGTGCCATCAGTGGACAGGGGAACACTGAAGCTTTCTTT.

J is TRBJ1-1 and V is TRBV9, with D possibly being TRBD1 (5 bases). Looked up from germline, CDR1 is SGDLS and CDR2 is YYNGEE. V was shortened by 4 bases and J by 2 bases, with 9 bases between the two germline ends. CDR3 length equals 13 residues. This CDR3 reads CASSLTANTEAFF. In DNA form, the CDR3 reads TGTGCCAGCAGCCTGACAGCTAACACTGAAGCTTTCTTT.

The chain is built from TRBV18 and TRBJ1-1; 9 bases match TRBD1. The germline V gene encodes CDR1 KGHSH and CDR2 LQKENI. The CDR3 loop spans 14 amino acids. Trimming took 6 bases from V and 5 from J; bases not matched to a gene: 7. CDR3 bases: TGTGCCAGCTCGCCAGGGACAGGGCTAACTGAAGCTTTCTTT. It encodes CASSPGTGLTEAFF.

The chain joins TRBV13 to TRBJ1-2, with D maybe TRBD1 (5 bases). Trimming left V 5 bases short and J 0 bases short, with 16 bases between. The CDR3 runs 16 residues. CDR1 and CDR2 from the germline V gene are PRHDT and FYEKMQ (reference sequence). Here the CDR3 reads CASSSNLEGANYGYTF. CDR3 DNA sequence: TGTGCCAGCAGCAGCAATTTAGAAGGGGCTAACTATGGCTACACCTTC.

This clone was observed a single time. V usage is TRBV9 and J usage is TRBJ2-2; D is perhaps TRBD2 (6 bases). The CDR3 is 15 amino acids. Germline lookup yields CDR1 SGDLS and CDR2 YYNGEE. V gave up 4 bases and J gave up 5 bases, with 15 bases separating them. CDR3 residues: CASSPGGIRTGELFF. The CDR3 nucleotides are TGTGCCAGCAGCCCCGGCGGGATACGGACCGGGGAGCTGTTTTTT.

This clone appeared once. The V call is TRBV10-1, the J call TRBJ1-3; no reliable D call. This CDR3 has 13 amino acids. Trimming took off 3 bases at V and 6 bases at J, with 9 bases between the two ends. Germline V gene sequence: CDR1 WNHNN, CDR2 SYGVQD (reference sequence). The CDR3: CASSEQNENTIYF. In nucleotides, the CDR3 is TGCGCCAGCAGTGAACAGAATGAAAACACCATATATTTT.

The CDR3 sequence is CASSFGQGTHQPQHF. The CDR3 DNA reads TGTGCCAGCAGCTTTGGACAGGGGACTCATCAGCCCCAGCATTTT. The chain combines TRBV7-9 with TRBJ1-5; TRBD1 matches 9 bases. V dropped 3 bases and J dropped 5; count of bases not matched to a gene: 5. The CDR3 is 15 amino acids. The germline gives CDR1 SEHNR, CDR2 FQNEAQ (reference sequence). The complete variable domain, with remaining parts taken from reference TRBV7-9 and TRBJ1-5, reads DTGVSQNPRHKITKRGQNVTFRCDPISEHNRLYWYRQTLGQGPEFLTYFQNEAQLEKSRLLSDRFSAERPKGSFSTLEIQRTEQGDSAMYLCASSFGQGTHQPQHFGDGTRLSIL.

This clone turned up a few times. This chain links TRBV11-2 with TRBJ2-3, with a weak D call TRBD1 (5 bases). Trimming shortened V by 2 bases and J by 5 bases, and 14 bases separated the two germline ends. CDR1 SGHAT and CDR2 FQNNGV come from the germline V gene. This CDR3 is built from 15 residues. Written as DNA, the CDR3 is TGTGCCAGCAGCTTAAATTCCAGGGCCAAAGATACGCAGTATTTT. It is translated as CASSLNSRAKDTQYF.

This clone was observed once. Here the CDR3 reads CASSWDRNTGELFF. The CDR3, as DNA: TGCGCCAGCAGTTGGGACAGAAACACCGGGGAGCTGTTTTTT. The J gene is TRBJ2-2, the V gene TRBV5-1; 7 positions match TRBD1. CDR1 and CDR2 from the germline V gene are SGHRS and YFSETQ. The CDR3 has 14 residues. J was trimmed by 2 bases and V by 5 bases; bases with no gene match: 3.

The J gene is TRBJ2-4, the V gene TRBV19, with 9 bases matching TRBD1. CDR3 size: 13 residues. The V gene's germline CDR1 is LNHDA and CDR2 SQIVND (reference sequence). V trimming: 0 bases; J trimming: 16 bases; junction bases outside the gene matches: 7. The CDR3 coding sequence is TGTGCCAGTAGTATAGATCAGACAGGGGGACACTACTTC. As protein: CASSIDQTGGHYF.

The CDR3 nucleotides read TGCGCCAGCAGCTTGGCTTTGGCGGGAGGGCGACAAGAGACCCAGTACTTC. It translates to CASSLALAGGRQETQYF. The chain employs TRBV5-1 and TRBJ2-5; 9 bases match TRBD2. V shed 0 bases, J shed 2 bases, and the junction held 8 bases outside the gene matches. The CDR3 is 17 residues long. Germline CDR1 SGHRS, CDR2 YFSETQ.

Here the CDR3 reads CASSLRGGRHEQFF. The CDR3 DNA sequence: TGTGCCAGCAGCTTACGAGGGGGCAGGCATGAGCAGTTCTTC. The chain uses TRBV7-3 and TRBJ2-1; 7 nucleotides align to TRBD1. The length of the CDR3 is 14 residues. V was clipped by 2 bases and J by 8 bases; unmatched bases: 6. Germline values: CDR1 SGHTA, CDR2 FQGTGA.

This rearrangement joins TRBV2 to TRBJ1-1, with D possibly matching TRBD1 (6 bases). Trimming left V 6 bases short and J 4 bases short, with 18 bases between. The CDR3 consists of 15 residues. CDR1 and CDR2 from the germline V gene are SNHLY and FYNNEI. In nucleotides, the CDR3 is TGTGCCAGCAGGGGGGCGTTTTTGAGAGGCACTGAAGCTTTCTTT. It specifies CASRGAFLRGTEAFF.

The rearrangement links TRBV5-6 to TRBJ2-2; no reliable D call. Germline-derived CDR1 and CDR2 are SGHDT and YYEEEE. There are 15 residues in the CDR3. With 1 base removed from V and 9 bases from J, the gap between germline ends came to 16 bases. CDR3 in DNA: TGTGCCAGCAGCTTGTACGCCCTGGGCCGGAGGGAGCTGTTTTTT. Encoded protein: CASSLYALGRRELFF.

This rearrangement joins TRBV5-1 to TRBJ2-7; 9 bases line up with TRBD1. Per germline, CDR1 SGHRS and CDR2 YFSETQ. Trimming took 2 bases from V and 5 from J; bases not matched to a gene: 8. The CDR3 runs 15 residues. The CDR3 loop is CASSLVGTGRNEQYF. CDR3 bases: TGCGCCAGCAGCTTAGTCGGGACAGGGAGGAACGAGCAGTACTTC.

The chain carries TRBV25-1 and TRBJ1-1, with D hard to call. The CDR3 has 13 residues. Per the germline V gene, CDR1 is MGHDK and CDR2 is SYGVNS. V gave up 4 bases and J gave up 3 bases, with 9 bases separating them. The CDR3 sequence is CASSVEGDTEAFF. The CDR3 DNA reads TGTGCCAGCAGTGTCGAGGGCGACACTGAAGCTTTCTTT.

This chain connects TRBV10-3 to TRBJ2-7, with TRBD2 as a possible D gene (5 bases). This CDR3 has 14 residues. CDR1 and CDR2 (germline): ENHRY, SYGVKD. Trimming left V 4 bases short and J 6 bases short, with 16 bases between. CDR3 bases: TGTGCCATCAGTGTTGCCGGATCGGCGGGCGAGCAGTACTTC. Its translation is CAISVAGSAGEQYF.

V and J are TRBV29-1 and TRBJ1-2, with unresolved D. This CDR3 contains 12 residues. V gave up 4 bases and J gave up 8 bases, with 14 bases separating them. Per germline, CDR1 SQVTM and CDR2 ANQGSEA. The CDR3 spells CSVVREQRGYTF. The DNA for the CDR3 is TGCAGCGTTGTTCGGGAGCAAAGGGGCTACACCTTC. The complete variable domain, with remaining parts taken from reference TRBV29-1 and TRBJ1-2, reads SAVISQKPSRDICQRGTSLTIQCQVDSQVTMMFWYRQQPGQSLTLIATANQGSEATYESGFVIDKFPISRPNLTFSTLTVSNMSPEDSSIYLCSVVREQRGYTFGSGTRLTVV.

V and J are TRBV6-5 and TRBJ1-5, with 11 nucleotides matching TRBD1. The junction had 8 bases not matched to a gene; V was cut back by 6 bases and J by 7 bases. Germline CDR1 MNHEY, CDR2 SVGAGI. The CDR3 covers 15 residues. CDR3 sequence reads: CASSPGTGGGQPQHF. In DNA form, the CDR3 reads TGTGCCAGCAGCCCCGGGACAGGGGGAGGGCAGCCCCAGCATTTT.

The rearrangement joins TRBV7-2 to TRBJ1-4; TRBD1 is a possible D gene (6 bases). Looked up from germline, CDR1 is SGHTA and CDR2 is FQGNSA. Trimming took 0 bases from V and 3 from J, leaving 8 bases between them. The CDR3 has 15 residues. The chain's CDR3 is CASSLAWGPNEKLFF. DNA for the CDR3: TGTGCCAGCAGCTTAGCTTGGGGGCCTAATGAAAAACTGTTTTTT. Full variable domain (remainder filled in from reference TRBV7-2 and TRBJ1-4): GAGVSQSPSNKVTEKGKDVELRCDPISGHTALYWYRQSLGQGLEFLIYFQGNSAPDKSGLPSDRFSAERTGGSVSTLTIQRTQQEDSAVYLCASSLAWGPNEKLFFGSGTQLSVL.

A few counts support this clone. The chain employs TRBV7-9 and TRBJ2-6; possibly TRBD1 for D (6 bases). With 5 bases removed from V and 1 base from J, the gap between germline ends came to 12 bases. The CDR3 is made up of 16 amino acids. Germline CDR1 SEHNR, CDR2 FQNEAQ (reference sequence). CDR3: CASSRMRGSGANVLTF. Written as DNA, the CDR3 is TGTGCCAGCAGCCGGATGAGGGGGTCTGGGGCCAACGTCCTGACTTTC.